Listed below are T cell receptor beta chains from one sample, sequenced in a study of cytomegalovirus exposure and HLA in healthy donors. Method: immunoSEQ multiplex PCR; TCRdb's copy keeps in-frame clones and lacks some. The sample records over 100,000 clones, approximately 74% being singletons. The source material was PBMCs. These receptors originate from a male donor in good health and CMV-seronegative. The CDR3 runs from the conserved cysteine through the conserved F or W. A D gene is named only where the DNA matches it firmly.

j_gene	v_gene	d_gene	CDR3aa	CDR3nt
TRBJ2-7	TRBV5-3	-	CARSLAGSTYEQYF	TGTGCCAGAAGCTTGGCTGGCAGTACCTACGAGCAGTACTTC
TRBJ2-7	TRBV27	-	CASSVNLAPAYEQYF	TGTGCCAGCAGTGTAAATCTAGCGCCGGCCTACGAGCAGTACTTC
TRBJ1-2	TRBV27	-	CASSFAGKYGYTF	TGTGCCAGCAGTTTCGCGGGTAAGTATGGCTACACCTTC
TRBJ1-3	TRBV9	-	CASSVETGGNTIYF	TGTGCCAGCAGCGTAGAAACGGGAGGAAACACCATATATTTT
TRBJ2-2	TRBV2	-	CASSNEKGVPGELFF	TGTGCCAGCAGTAATGAAAAGGGGGTCCCCGGGGAGCTGTTTTTT
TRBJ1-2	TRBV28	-	CASSNRRAYTF	TGTGCCAGCAGTAATCGGAGGGCCTACACCTTC
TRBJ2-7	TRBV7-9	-	CSSSSPSREQYF	TGTTCCAGCAGTTCCCCTTCTCGGGAGCAGTACTTC
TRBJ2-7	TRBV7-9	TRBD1	CASSPGQGAYEQYF	TGTGCCAGCAGCCCGGGGCAGGGGGCCTACGAGCAGTACTTC
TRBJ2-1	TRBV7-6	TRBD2	CASSLGVAGAYNEQFF	TGTGCCAGCAGCCTCGGTGTAGCGGGAGCCTACAATGAGCAGTTCTTC
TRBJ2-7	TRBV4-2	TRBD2	CASSRGTSGRGFYEQYF	TGTGCCAGCAGCCGTGGGACTAGCGGGAGAGGGTTCTACGAGCAGTACTTC